This T cell receptor beta chain was recovered during a study of OX40 agonist ivuxolimab in advanced cancers. Points on this clone: Antigen specificity is unknown.

The method was immunoSEQ multiplex PCR; TCRdb's version includes in-frame clones alone and lacks a portion of them. The table has around 70,000 clones, about 80% seen once. Findings and limits, study-wide: Not determined was the antigen specificity of the expanded peripheral T cells.

CDR1 is MNHNS and CDR2 is SASEGT in the germline V gene. V gave up 6 bases and J gave up 4 bases, with 6 bases separating them. The CDR3 has 11 residues. The sequencing used CD4+ or CD8+ T cells sorted from blood, collected in a trial of the OX40 agonist ivuxolimab. This clonotype was obtained from an adult with an advanced solid tumor such as melanoma, head and neck, liver or kidney cancer. J is TRBJ1-2 and V is TRBV6-1; D is undetermined. The CDR3 region has the DNA TGTGCCAGCAGGGTCCTCTATGGCTACACCTTC. This sequence encodes CASRVLYGYTF.